The entry below describes one T cell receptor (beta chain). The data stem from a study of blood T cell repertoires in COVID-19. Method: immunoSEQ multiplex PCR; TCRdb's copy keeps in-frame clones and lacks some. The table records approximately 330,000 clones, around 86% of them present only once. From germline, CDR1 is LGHDT and CDR2 YNNKEL (reference sequence). The CDR3 contains 15 residues. Between the trimmed V and J ends, which lost 4 bases and 5 bases, there was a span of 14 bases. The chain uses TRBV3-1 (or the pseudogene TRBV3-2) and TRBJ1-4; D possibly corresponds to TRBD1 (5 bases). The clonotype comes from a woman aged 40 to 50 with acute COVID-19. Sequenced input: PBMCs or T cells enriched from blood (not recorded which). CDR3 in DNA: TGTGCCAGCAGCCCTCCGGGACGGGAGAATGAAAAACTGTTTTTT. This gives the protein CASSPPGRENEKLFF.